The clone carrying this TCR beta chain showed up just a few times. Its antigen is still unknown. TCRdb ran MiXCR on the reads and lists one entry per CDR3 protein. This table has 60,000 to 75,000 distinct CDR3 sequences, 20% to 25% appearing once. The data derive from a study of T cell repertoires in cytomegalovirus infection. The CDR3 is 13 amino acids. Germline V gene sequence: CDR1 SGHAT, CDR2 FQDESV (reference sequence). Trimming cost V 0 bases and J 11 bases, with 13 bases left between them. Study results and caveats: It was HLA-C-restricted CMV-specific TCR beta clonotypes that dominated the response ex vivo.

This chain joins TRBV11-1 and TRBJ1-1; D perhaps matches TRBD1 (5 bases). This TCR was recovered from a human donor in good health (CMV status not recorded). Some clones in this sample may be carry-over from other donors' samples. Sequenced input: PBMCs, sequenced either directly or after in vitro stimulation (not recorded which). Here the CDR3 DNA reads TGTGCCAGCAGCTTAGCGTCGGCAGGGATGGCTTTCTTT. Its translation is CASSLASAGMAFF.